This T cell receptor (beta chain) was retrieved from a study of blood T cell repertoires in COVID-19. Per the germline V gene, CDR1 is ENHRY and CDR2 is SYGVKD. Unmatched junction bases numbered 3, after V lost 6 bases and J lost 5 bases. The CDR3 is made up of 14 amino acids. Methods used by the authors: The assay estimated nucleated cells by amplifying reference gene primers. TCRdb keeps only in-frame clones here, not all; method: immunoSEQ multiplex PCR. That table furnishes V, J and clone size, whereas the DNA furnished D and trimming. The repertoire holds tens of thousands of clones, roughly 81% seen once, with approximately 30% in the top ten.

The specimen was peripheral blood. The rearrangement links TRBV10-3 to TRBJ1-6; TRBD1 aligns across 8 bases. This TCR was sampled from a woman between 65 and 79 years old with acute or convalescent COVID-19. CDR3 sequence reads: CAISPGQDNSPLHF. CDR3 DNA: TGTGCCATCAGCCCGGGACAGGATAATTCACCCCTCCACTTT.